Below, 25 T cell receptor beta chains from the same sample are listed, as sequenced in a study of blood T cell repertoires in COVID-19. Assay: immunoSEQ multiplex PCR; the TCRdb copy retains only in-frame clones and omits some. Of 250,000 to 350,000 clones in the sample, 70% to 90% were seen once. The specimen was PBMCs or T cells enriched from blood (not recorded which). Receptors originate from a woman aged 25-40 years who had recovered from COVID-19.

CDR3 nucleotides: TGTGCCAGCAGTTATGCTGGGACAGGGTTAGGGGAAAAACTGTTTTTT. As protein: CASSYAGTGLGEKLFF. The V call is TRBV6-5, the J call TRBJ1-4, with TRBD1 identical over 9 bases. Germline V gene lookup returns CDR1 MNHEY and CDR2 SVGAGI. The CDR3 has 16 residues. Trimming at V came to 3 bases and at J to 8 bases, leaving 10 bases not matched to a gene.

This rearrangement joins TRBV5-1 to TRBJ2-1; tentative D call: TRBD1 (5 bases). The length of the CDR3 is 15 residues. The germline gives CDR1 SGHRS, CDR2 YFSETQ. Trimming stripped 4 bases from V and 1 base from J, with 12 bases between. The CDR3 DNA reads TGCGCCAGCAGCCCCCAGGGTGAGTCCTACAATGAGCAGTTCTTC. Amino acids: CASSPQGESYNEQFF.

CDR3 DNA sequence: TGCGCCAGCAGCCAAGGTACTACAGGGGCCGAATACGAGCAGTACTTC. As protein: CASSQGTTGAEYEQYF. This rearrangement joins TRBV4-1 to TRBJ2-7; 7 nucleotides match TRBD1. The CDR3 contains 16 residues. Germline V CDR1 and CDR2: MGHRA, YSYEKL. V lost 1 base, J lost 4 bases, and 10 bases stayed unmatched.

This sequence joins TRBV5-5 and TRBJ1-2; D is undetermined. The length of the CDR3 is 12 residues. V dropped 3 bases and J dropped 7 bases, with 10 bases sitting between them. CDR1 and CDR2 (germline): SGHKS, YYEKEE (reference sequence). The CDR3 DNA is TGTGCCAGCAGCTCAAGTCCCGGTGGCTACACCTTC. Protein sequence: CASSSSPGGYTF.

The CDR3 nucleotides read TGTGCCAGTAGCCCAGGGACTAGCGGGGGCCCGGATACGCAGTATTTT. It encodes CASSPGTSGGPDTQYF. The chain uses TRBV19 and TRBJ2-3, with TRBD2 identical over 14 bases. V shed 6 bases and J 6 bases; nucleotides not matched to a gene: 8. The V gene's germline CDR1 is LNHDA and CDR2 SQIVND (reference sequence). The CDR3 spans 16 residues.

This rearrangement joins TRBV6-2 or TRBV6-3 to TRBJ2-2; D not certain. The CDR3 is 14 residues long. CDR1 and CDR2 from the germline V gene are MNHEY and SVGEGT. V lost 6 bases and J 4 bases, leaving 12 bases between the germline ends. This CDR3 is CASSPSSGTGELFF. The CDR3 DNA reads TGTGCCAGCAGCCCCTCCTCGGGCACCGGGGAGCTGTTTTTT.

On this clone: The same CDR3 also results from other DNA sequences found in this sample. CDR3 protein: CASSLWGDTEAFF. The CDR3 bases are TGTGCCAGCAGCTTATGGGGCGACACTGAAGCTTTCTTT. The V call is TRBV11-2, the J call TRBJ1-1; TRBD1 might be the D (5 bases). The V end was cut by 2 bases, the J end by 3 bases, with 7 bases between. The CDR3 is made up of 13 amino acids. Germline V gene data show CDR1 as SGHAT and CDR2 as FQNNGV.

The CDR3, as DNA: TGTGCCAGCAGTTTCCGGGACAGGGAGGACTATGGCTACACCTTC. This sequence encodes CASSFRDREDYGYTF. The J gene is TRBJ1-2, the V gene TRBV28; 9 bases map to TRBD1. The CDR3 consists of 15 residues. V dropped 3 bases and J dropped 3; count of bases not matched to a gene: 5. Germline values: CDR1 MDHEN, CDR2 SYDVKM.

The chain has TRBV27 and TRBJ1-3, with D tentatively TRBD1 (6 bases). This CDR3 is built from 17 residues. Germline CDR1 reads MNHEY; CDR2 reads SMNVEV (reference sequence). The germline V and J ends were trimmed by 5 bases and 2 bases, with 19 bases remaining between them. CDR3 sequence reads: CASSTSPRAGAGNTIYF. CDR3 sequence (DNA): TGTGCCAGCAGTACATCACCTCGGGCAGGGGCTGGAAACACCATATATTTT.

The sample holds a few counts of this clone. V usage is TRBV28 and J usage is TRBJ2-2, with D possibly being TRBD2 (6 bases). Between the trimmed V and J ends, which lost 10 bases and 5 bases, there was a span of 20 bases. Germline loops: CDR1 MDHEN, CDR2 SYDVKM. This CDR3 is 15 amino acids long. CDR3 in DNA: TGTGCCACCGGAGGGAGTGGGAGGACGACCGGGGAGCTGTTTTTT. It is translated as CATGGSGRTTGELFF. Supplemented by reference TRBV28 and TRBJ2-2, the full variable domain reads DVKVTQSSRYLVKRTGEKVFLECVQDMDHENMFWYRQDPGLGLRLIYFSYDVKMKEKGDIPEGYSVSREKKERFSLILESASTNQTSMYLCATGGSGRTTGELFFGEGSRLTVL.

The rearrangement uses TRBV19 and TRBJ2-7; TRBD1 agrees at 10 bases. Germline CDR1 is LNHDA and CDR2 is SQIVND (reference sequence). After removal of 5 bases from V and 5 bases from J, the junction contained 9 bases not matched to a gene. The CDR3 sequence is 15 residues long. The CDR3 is CASSQMGQGFHEQYF. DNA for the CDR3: TGTGCCAGTAGTCAAATGGGACAGGGGTTCCACGAGCAGTACTTC. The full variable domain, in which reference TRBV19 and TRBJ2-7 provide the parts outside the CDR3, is DGGITQSPKYLFRKEGQNVTLSCEQNLNHDAMYWYRQDPGQGLRLIYYSQIVNDFQKGDIAEGYSVSREKKESFPLTVTSAQKNPTAFYLCASSQMGQGFHEQYFGPGTRLTVT.

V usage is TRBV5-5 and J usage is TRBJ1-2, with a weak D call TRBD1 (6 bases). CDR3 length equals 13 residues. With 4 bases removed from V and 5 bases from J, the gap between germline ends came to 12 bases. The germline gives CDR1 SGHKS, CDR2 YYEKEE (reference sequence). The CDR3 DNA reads TGTGCCAGCAGCGATTGGACAGCTTATGGCTACACCTTC. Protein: CASSDWTAYGYTF.

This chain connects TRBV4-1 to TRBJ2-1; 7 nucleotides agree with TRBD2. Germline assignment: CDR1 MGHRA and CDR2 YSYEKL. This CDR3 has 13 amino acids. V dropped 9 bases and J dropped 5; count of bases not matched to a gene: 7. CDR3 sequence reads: CASGLVENNEQFF. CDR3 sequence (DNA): TGCGCCAGTGGACTAGTAGAGAACAATGAGCAGTTCTTC.

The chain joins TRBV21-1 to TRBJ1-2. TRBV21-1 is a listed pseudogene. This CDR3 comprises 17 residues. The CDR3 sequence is CASSTRSPFIGGPGYTF. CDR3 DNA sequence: TGTGCCAGCAGCACCAGGAGCCCATTCATAGGAGGTCCTGGCTACACCTTC.

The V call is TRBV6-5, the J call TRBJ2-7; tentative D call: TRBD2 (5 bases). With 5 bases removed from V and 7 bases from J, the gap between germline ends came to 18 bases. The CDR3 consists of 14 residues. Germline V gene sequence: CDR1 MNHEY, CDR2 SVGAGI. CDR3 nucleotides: TGTGCCAGCAGTAGAGAGCGGTCCCCCGGGGAGCAGTACTTC. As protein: CASSRERSPGEQYF.

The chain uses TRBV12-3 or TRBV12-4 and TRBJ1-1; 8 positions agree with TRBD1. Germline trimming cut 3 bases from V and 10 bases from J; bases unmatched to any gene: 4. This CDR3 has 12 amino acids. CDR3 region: CASSFRDRRAFF. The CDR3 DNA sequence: TGTGCCAGCAGTTTCCGGGACAGGCGAGCTTTCTTT.

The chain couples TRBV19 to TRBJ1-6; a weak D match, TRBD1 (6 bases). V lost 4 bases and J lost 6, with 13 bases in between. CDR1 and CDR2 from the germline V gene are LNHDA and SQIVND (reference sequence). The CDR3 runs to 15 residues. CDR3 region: CASSSGTKGNSPLHF. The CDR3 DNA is TGTGCCAGTAGTAGTGGGACAAAGGGTAATTCACCCCTCCACTTT.

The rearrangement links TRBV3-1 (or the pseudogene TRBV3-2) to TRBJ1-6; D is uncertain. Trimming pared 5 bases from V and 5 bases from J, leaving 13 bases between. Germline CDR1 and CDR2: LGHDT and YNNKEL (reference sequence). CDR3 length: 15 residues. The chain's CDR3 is CASSTHRRDNSPLHF. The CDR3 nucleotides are TGTGCCAGCAGCACCCACCGGCGGGATAATTCACCCCTCCACTTT.

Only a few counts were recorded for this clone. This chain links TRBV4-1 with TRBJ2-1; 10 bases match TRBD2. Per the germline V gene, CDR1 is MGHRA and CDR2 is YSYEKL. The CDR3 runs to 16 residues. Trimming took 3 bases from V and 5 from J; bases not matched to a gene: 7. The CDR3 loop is CASSHLRTSGNNEQFF. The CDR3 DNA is TGCGCCAGCAGCCATTTACGGACTAGCGGCAACAATGAGCAGTTCTTC.

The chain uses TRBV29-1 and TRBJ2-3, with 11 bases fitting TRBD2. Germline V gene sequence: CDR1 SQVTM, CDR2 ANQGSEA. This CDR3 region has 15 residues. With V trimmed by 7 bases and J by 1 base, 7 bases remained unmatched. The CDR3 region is CSASGGTYRTDTQYF. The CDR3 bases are TGCAGCGCTAGCGGGGGGACATACCGCACAGATACGCAGTATTTT.

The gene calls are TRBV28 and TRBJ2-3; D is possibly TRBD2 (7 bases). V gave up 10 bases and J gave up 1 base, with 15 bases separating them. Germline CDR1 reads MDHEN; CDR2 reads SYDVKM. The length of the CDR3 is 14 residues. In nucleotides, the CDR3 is TGTGCCACCCAAGGGGGGGCCGGCACAGATACGCAGTATTTT. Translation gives CATQGGAGTDTQYF.

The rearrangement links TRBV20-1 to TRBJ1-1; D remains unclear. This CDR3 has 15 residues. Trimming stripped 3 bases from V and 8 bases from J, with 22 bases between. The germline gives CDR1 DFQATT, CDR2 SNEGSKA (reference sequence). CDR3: CSASPNLGVKAEAFF. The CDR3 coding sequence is TGCAGTGCTAGTCCTAATCTAGGTGTTAAGGCAGAAGCTTTCTTT.

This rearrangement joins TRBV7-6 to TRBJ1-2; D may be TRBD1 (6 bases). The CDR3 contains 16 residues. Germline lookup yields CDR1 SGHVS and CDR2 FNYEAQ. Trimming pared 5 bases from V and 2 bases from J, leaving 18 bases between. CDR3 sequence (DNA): TGTGCCAGCAGCCCAGACTCCAGGGGTTACAACTATGGCTACACCTTC. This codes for CASSPDSRGYNYGYTF.

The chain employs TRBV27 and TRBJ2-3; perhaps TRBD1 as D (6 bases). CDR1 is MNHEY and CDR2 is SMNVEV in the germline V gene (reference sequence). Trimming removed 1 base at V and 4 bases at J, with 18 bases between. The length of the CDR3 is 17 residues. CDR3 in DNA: TGTGCCAGCAGTTTATATGTCCGGGACACCCGGCCAGATACGCAGTATTTT. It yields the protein CASSLYVRDTRPDTQYF.

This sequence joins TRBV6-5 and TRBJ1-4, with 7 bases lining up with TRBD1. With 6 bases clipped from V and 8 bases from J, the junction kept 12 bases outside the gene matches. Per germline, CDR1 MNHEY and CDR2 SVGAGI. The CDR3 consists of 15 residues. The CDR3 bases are TGTGCCAGCAGCCCCCTTCGGACAGGATCCGAAAAACTGTTTTTT. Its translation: CASSPLRTGSEKLFF.